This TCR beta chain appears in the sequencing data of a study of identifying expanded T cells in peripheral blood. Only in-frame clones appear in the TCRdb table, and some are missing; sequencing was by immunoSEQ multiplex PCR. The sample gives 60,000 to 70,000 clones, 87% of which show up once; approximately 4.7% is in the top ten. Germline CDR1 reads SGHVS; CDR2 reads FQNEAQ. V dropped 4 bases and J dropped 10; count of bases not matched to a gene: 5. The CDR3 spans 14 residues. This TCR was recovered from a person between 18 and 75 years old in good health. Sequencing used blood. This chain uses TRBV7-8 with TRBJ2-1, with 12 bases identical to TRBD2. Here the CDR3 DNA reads TGTGCCAGCAGCTCCGGGACTAGCGGGCAAGAGCAGTTCTTC. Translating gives CASSSGTSGQEQFF.